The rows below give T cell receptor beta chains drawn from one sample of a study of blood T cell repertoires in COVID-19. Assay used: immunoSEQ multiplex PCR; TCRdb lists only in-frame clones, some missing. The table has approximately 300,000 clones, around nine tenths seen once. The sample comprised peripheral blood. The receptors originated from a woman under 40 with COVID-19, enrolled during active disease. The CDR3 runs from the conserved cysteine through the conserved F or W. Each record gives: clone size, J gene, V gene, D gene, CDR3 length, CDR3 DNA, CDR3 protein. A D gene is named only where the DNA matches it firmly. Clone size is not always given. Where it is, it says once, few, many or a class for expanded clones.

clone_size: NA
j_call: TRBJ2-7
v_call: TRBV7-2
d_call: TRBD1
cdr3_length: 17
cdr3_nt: TGTGCCAGCAGCTTTCGTAGTGGTGGACAGGGCTTCCACGAGCAGTACTTC
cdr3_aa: CASSFRSGGQGFHEQYF

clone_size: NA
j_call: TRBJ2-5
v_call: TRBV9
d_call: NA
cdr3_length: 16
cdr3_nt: TGTGCCAGCAGCCCATTTCTGACAGAGGAGCATGAGACCCAGTACTTC
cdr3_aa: CASSPFLTEEHETQYF

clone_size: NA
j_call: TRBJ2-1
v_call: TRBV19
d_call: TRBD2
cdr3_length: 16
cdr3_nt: TGTGCCAGTAGTCCCCGACTAGCGGGAGGGGGTGATGAGCAGTTCTTC
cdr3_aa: CASSPRLAGGGDEQFF

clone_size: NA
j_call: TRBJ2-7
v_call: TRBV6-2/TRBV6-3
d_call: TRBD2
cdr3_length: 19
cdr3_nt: TGTGCCAGCAGTTACGCGGGGGGCCGTAGGAGCCAAAACTCCTACGAGCAGTACTTC
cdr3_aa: CASSYAGGRRSQNSYEQYF

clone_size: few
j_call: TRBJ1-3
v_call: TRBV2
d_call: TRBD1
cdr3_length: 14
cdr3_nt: TGTGCCAGTGCGGACAGGAGGTCTGGAAACACCATATATTTT
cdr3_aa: CASADRRSGNTIYF

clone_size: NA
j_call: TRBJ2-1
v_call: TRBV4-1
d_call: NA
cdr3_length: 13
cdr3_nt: TGCGCCAGCAGCCAAGTTAGGGAGAATGAGCAGTTCTTC
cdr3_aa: CASSQVRENEQFF

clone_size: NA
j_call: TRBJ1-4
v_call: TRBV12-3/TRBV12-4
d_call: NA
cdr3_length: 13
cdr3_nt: TGTGCCAGCAATGGTTGGGAGGGTGAAAAACTGTTTTTT
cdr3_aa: CASNGWEGEKLFF

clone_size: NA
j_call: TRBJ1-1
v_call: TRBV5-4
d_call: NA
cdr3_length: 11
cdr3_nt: TGTGCCAGCAGCTTGGGGAGGCTGGCTTTCTTT
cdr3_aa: CASSLGRLAFF

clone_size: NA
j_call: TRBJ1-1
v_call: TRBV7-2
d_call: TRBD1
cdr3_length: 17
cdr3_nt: TGTGCCAGCAGCTTAGTAGGGACAGGGGGGCTGAACACTGAAGCTTTCTTT
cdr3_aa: CASSLVGTGGLNTEAFF

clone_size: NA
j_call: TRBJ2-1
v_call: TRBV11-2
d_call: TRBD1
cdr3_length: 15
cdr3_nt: TGTGCCAGCAGCTTGACAGGGTGGTCCTACAATGAGCAGTTCTTC
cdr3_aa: CASSLTGWSYNEQFF

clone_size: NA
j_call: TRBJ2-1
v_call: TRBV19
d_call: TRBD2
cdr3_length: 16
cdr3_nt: TGTGCCAGTAGTAGAGCGGGAGTTCCGGGTAACAATGAGCAGTTCTTC
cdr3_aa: CASSRAGVPGNNEQFF

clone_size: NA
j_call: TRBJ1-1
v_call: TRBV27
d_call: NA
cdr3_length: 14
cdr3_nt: TGTGCCAGCAGTTTATTACAACGGAACACTGAAGCTTTCTTT
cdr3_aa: CASSLLQRNTEAFF

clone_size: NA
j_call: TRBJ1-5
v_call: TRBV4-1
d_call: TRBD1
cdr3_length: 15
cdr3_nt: TGCGCCAGCAGCCCCCGGGACAGGGGGACTCAGCCCCAGCATTTT
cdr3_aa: CASSPRDRGTQPQHF

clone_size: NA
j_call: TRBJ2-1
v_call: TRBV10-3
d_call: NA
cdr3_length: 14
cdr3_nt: TGTGCCATCAGTGTATCAGCGGAGCCCAATGAGCAGTTCTTC
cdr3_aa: CAISVSAEPNEQFF

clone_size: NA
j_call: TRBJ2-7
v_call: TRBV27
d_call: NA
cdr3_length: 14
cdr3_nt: TGTGCCAGCAGTAGAGAGTCCCCCTCCTACGAGCAGTACTTC
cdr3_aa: CASSRESPSYEQYF

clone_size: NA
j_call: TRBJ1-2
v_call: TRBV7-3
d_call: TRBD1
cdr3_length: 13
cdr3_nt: TGTGCCAGCAGCCCGGACAGGGGGGGAGGCTACACCTTC
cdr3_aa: CASSPDRGGGYTF

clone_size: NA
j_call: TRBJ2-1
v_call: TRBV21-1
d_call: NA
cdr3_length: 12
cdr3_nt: TGTGCCAGCAGCAAAGGGCGGGAAGAAAGGTTCTTC
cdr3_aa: CASSKGREERFF

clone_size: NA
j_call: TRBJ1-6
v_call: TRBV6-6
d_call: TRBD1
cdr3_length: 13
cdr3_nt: TGTGCCAGCAGGGACAGGGGTGATTCACCCCTCCACTTT
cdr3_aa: CASRDRGDSPLHF

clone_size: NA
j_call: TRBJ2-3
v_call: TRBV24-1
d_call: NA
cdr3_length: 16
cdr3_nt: TGTGCCACCAGTGATTTGCAATTTGGGGGGAAGGATACGCAGTATTTT
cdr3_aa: CATSDLQFGGKDTQYF

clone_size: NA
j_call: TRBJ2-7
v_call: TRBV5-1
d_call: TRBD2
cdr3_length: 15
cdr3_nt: TGCGCCAGCAGCTTGGGACTAGCGGGCCCCTACGAGCAGTACTTC
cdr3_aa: CASSLGLAGPYEQYF

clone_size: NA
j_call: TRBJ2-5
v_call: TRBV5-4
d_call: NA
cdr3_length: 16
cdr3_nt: TGTGCCAGCAGCGACCGTCGGGGGGCGCCCCAAGAGACCCAGTACTTC
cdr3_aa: CASSDRRGAPQETQYF

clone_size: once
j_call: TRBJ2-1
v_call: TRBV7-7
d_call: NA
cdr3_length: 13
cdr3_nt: TGTGCTAGCAGCTTAGGGGCGGGAAGTGAGCAGTTCTTC
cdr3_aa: CASSLGAGSEQFF

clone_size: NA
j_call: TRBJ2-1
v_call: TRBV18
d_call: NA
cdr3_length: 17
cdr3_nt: TGTGCCAGCTCACCCTGGAGACCTGCTGACTCCTACAATGAGCAGTTCTTC
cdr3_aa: CASSPWRPADSYNEQFF